These 29 T cell receptor beta chains share one sample of origin, sequenced in a study of T cells in Graves' hyperthyroidism and ophthalmopathy. Researchers amplified the TCR beta CDR3 regions from RNA transcripts. A set of HTBI primers served as the primers for a first-round RT-PCR of the TCR CDR3. TCRdb re-derived calls from the multiplex PCR reads in MiXCR, one entry per CDR3 protein. Of a few hundred thousand distinct CDR3 sequences in the sample, under 60% were seen once. What was sequenced was peripheral blood or thyroid tissue (not recorded which). These receptors were collected from a woman aged 18-35 years with Graves' hyperthyroidism.

This clonotype has more than one count but fewer than ten. A much larger clone lies one base from this, so it may be a read error. The DNA is omitted, as the CDR3 cannot be located on it reliably, and the CDR3 follows TCRdb's listing. V is TRBV27 and J is TRBJ1-2. CDR1 MNHEY and CDR2 SMNVEV come from the germline V gene (reference sequence). 14 amino acids form the CDR3, both terminal residues included. The CDR3 sequence is CATLGGGPNYGCTF.

The gene calls are TRBV7-8 and TRBJ2-7; 11 positions match TRBD2. The length of the CDR3 is 17 residues. Germline V gives CDR1 SGHVS, CDR2 FQNEAQ. Trimming cost V 2 bases and J 7 bases; bases outside gene matches: 13. The CDR3 DNA follows: TGTGCCAGCAGCTTAACCGGGACTAGCGGTTCGAAAGGGGAGCAGTACTTC. This translates into CASSLTGTSGSKGEQYF.

The V and J genes are TRBV12-5 and TRBJ2-2; 12 bases are a match to TRBD1. From germline, CDR1 is LGHNT and CDR2 FRNRAP. CDR3 length: 15 residues. For the CDR3, the DNA is TGTGCCACCAGTGACGCCGGGACAGGGGGCTGGGAGCTGTTTTTT. This codes for CATSDAGTGGWELFF.

V is TRBV3-1 and J is TRBJ2-7; D is uncertain. The ends were cut back, 6 bases at V and 0 bases at J, with 15 bases in the middle. This CDR3 is built from 15 residues. The V gene's germline CDR1 is LGHDT and CDR2 YNNKEL (reference sequence). The CDR3 loop reads CASRNMGPSSYEQYF. The CDR3 coding sequence is TGTGCCAGCAGGAACATGGGCCCAAGCTCCTACGAGCAGTACTTC.

Points on this clonotype: The final CDR3 position lacks the conserved phenylalanine or tryptophan, pointing to a likely read error. The DNA is omitted, as the CDR3 cannot be located on it reliably, and the CDR3 follows TCRdb's listing. The genes are TRBV10-3 and TRBJ1-4; TRBD1 reflects the table's D call only, with no check against the DNA. CDR1 ENHRY and CDR2 SYGVKD come from the germline V gene. Termini included, the CDR3 measures 11 amino acids. The CDR3 spells CAISDGLDRSY.

This clonotype has a count of ten or more. This chain joins TRBV4-1 and TRBJ2-5; no reliable D call. CDR3 length: 16 residues. The germline V gene encodes CDR1 MGHRA and CDR2 YSYEKL. Between the trimmed V and J ends, which lost 1 base and 4 bases, there was a span of 16 bases. In DNA, the CDR3 is TGCGCCAGCAGCCAAGCTTCGGTTAGGCAGTTAGAGACCCAGTACTTC. Translation gives CASSQASVRQLETQYF.

Ten or more counts support this clonotype. The chain carries TRBV10-3 and TRBJ2-2, with unresolved D. There are 15 residues in the CDR3. The germline CDR1 and CDR2 sequences are ENHRY and SYGVKD. V lost 6 bases to trimming and J lost 5 bases, with 16 bases between them. DNA for the CDR3: TGTGCCATCAGCGGACGCTCGGCGTGGACCGGGGAGCTGTTTTTT. Encoded protein: CAISGRSAWTGELFF.

The V call is TRBV12-3 or TRBV12-4, the J call TRBJ1-6, with 7 bases matching TRBD1. The ends lost 5 bases at V and 6 bases at J; junction bases unmatched: 10. This CDR3 has 16 amino acids. CDR3 sequence (DNA): TGTGCCAGCAGTCCACAGGGGTCTGGGGCTAATTCACCCCTCCACTTT. Its translation: CASSPQGSGANSPLHF.

This clonotype was observed at least ten times. The chain uses TRBV5-1 and TRBJ2-5, with a possible D match to TRBD2 (6 bases). Between the trimmed V and J ends, which lost 3 bases and 4 bases, there was a span of 13 bases. CDR3 size: 14 residues. Germline CDR1 SGHRS, CDR2 YFSETQ. The CDR3 bases are TGCGCCAGCAGCTCTGGCGGGGCAGGAGAGACCCAGTACTTC. Its protein product is CASSSGGAGETQYF.

Ten or more counts support this clonotype. A read error may produce the germline difference seen at one junction end. The chain couples TRBV10-3 to TRBJ2-7; D is unresolved. Looked up from germline, CDR1 is ENHRY and CDR2 is SYGVKD. The length of the CDR3 is 14 residues. The CDR3 DNA sequence: TGTGCCATTAGTGACCCAACGTGGGCCTACGAGCAGTACTTC. Encoded protein: CAISDPTWAYEQYF.

This clonotype was picked up many times. V is TRBV12-3 or TRBV12-4 and J is TRBJ1-5; no clear D. This CDR3 is built from 16 residues. Trimming shortened V by 5 bases and J by 2 bases, and 16 bases separated the two germline ends. CDR3 DNA: TGTGCCAGCAGTCTCGGGGAGGGCCATGGCAATCAGCCCCAGCATTTT. Its protein product is CASSLGEGHGNQPQHF.

At least ten counts were recorded for this clonotype. At one boundary the junction diverges from the germline segment, which might be a read error. This rearrangement joins TRBV7-7 to TRBJ2-7, with 7 bases matching TRBD1. Per germline, CDR1 SSHAT and CDR2 FNYEAQ (reference sequence). This CDR3 region has 14 residues. The CDR3 DNA sequence: TGTGCTAGCAGCATGGGGACAGTGGGCTACGAGCAGTACTTC. Protein product: CASSMGTVGYEQYF.

The V gene is TRBV7-2, the J gene TRBJ2-5; no firm D call. The V end lost 2 bases, the J end lost 2 bases, and 12 bases lay between the germline ends. Per the germline V gene, CDR1 is SGHTA and CDR2 is FQGNSA. The CDR3 is 15 amino acids. The CDR3 DNA follows: TGTGCCAGCAGCTTAAACCCAGCAGCTCAAGAGACCCAGTACTTC. Encoded protein: CASSLNPAAQETQYF.

The rearrangement uses TRBV29-1 and TRBJ1-5; D perhaps matches TRBD1 (6 bases). V was shortened by 4 bases and J by 14 bases, with 15 bases between the two germline ends. Germline CDR1 and CDR2: SQVTM and ANQGSEA. The CDR3 covers 11 residues. The CDR3 is CSVVAGENEHF. In DNA form, the CDR3 reads TGCAGCGTTGTTGCAGGGGAGAACGAGCATTTT.

This clonotype was seen only a few times. This chain links TRBV30 with TRBJ2-2; D is possibly TRBD2 (7 bases). V was pared by 5 bases and J by 2 bases, with 15 bases between. The CDR3 is 15 residues long. Germline values: CDR1 GTSNPN, CDR2 SVGIG (reference sequence). The CDR3 coding sequence is TGTGCCTGGGGGGAGGGGGAGGTCAACACCGGGGAGCTGTTTTTT. Translating gives CAWGEGEVNTGELFF.

The chain joins TRBV2 to TRBJ1-5, with TRBD1 matching 9 bases. This CDR3 is built from 15 residues. The germline gives CDR1 SNHLY, CDR2 FYNNEI. The CDR3 spells CASVGTGNSNQPQHF. The CDR3 coding sequence is TGTGCTAGCGTAGGGACAGGGAATAGCAATCAGCCCCAGCATTTT.

This clonotype was observed many times. The V gene is TRBV6-6, the J gene TRBJ1-6; D ambiguous. The CDR3 contains 14 residues. Deletions cut 2 bases from V and 6 bases from J, with 8 bases between. The germline V gene has CDR1 MNHNY and CDR2 SVGAGI (reference sequence). The DNA for the CDR3 is TGTGCCAGCAGTTACCTGAACAGTAATTCACCCCTCCACTTT. The encoded protein is CASSYLNSNSPLHF.

The V gene is TRBV19, the J gene TRBJ2-5; TRBD2 matches at 13 bases. Germline V gene data show CDR1 as LNHDA and CDR2 as SQIVND (reference sequence). J lost 0 bases, V lost 10 bases, and 2 bases had no gene match. This CDR3 has 14 residues. DNA of the CDR3: TGTGCCATGGGACTAGCGGGACACCAAGAGACCCAGTACTTC. Its translation is CAMGLAGHQETQYF.

Comment on this clonotype: A much larger clone is a single base away; this may be a read error. CDR3 residues: CASSPGQSGELLF. The CDR3, as DNA: TGTGCCAGCAGTCCCGGACAGAGCGGGGAGCTGCTTTTT. The rearrangement uses TRBV6-6 and TRBJ2-2, with D tentatively TRBD2 (7 bases). The germline CDR1 and CDR2 sequences are MNHNY and SVGAGI (reference sequence). The CDR3 sequence is 13 residues long.

This clonotype occurred many times. V and J are TRBV7-2 and TRBJ2-7, with D hard to call. V dropped 0 bases and J dropped 6 bases, with 6 bases sitting between them. Germline CDR1 SGHTA, CDR2 FQGNSA. This CDR3 has 12 residues. CDR3 coding DNA: TGTGCCAGCAGCTTAGCGCACGGCGAGCAGTACTTC. Protein sequence: CASSLAHGEQYF.

V is TRBV29-1 and J is TRBJ1-2; TRBD1 matches 9 bases. CDR1 and CDR2 (germline): SQVTM, ANQGSEA. This CDR3 has 15 residues. The trim removed 7 bases at V and 1 base at J, leaving 10 bases unmatched. The CDR3 bases are TGCAGCGAGACCGCACCGGGACAGGGTAACTATGGCTACACCTTC. Translated: CSETAPGQGNYGYTF. Full variable domain (remainder filled in from reference TRBV29-1 and TRBJ1-2): SAVISQKPSRDICQRGTSLTIQCQVDSQVTMMFWYRQQPGQSLTLIATANQGSEATYESGFVIDKFPISRPNLTFSTLTVSNMSPEDSSIYLCSETAPGQGNYGYTFGSGTRLTVV.

About this clonotype: A much more abundant neighbour one base away suggests this may be a read error. The CDR3 DNA is TGTGCCACCAGTGACCGGGACGGAGCCGACGAGCAGTACTTC. Translating gives CATSDRDGADEQYF. This chain joins TRBV24-1 and TRBJ2-7; D possibly uses TRBD1 or TRBD2 (5 bases each). The CDR3 spans 14 residues. In germline, CDR1 is KGHDR, CDR2 SFDVKD. Trimming left V 4 bases short and J 5 bases short, with 14 bases between.

This clonotype has a count of ten or more. The chain employs TRBV10-3 and TRBJ1-4; 11 nucleotides match TRBD1. With V trimmed by 5 bases and J by 8 bases, 7 bases remained unmatched. CDR1 ENHRY and CDR2 SYGVKD come from the germline V gene. The CDR3 runs to 15 residues. The CDR3 spells CAISPGQGAREKLFF. The CDR3 coding sequence is TGTGCCATCAGTCCTGGACAGGGGGCGAGAGAAAAACTGTTTTTT.

For this clonotype: The junction does not match germline at one end; this may be a read error. V gene TRBV6-1 combines with J gene TRBJ2-7; D is ambiguous. The J call is uncertain, as TRBJ2-1 better fits the DNA end. Germline CDR1 and CDR2: MNHNS and SASEGT. CDR3 size: 14 residues. The CDR3 region is CAGSFRPPNNEQFF. The CDR3 bases are TGTGCCGGCAGTTTTAGGCCGCCCAACAATGAGCAGTTCTTC.

Turning to this clonotype: An end of the junction differs from the germline gene, which may be a read error. The chain uses TRBV11-2 and TRBJ1-6; D might be TRBD1 (6 bases). CDR3 length: 12 amino acids. Germline V gene sequence: CDR1 SGHAT, CDR2 FQNNGV. CDR3 bases: TGTGCCAACAGCATGTCCAGGGGATCCCTCCACTTT. It is translated as CANSMSRGSLHF.

The chain joins TRBV7-2 to TRBJ1-3; D is possibly TRBD1 (5 bases). The germline V and J ends were trimmed by 5 bases and 2 bases, with 13 bases remaining between them. CDR1 SGHTA and CDR2 FQGNSA come from the germline V gene. This CDR3 is 15 amino acids long. DNA of the CDR3: TGTGCCAGCAGCCCGTCCGACAGTGCTGGAAACACCATATATTTT. Encoded protein: CASSPSDSAGNTIYF.

Many counts were recorded for this clonotype. The rearrangement joins TRBV20-1 to TRBJ1-2; maybe TRBD1 (6 bases). Germline loops: CDR1 DFQATT, CDR2 SNEGSKA (reference sequence). This CDR3 comprises 14 residues. Trimming stripped 3 bases from V and 4 bases from J, with 15 bases between. The CDR3 coding sequence is TGCAGTGCTAGCCTCGGGACATCTCCCTATGGCTACACCTTC. It specifies CSASLGTSPYGYTF.

This clonotype has at least ten counts. This rearrangement joins TRBV12-3 or TRBV12-4 to TRBJ2-7; either TRBD1 or TRBD2 may supply D (5 bases each). The length of the CDR3 is 14 residues. The V and J ends lost 7 bases and 3 bases respectively, with 16 bases between them. The CDR3 region has the DNA TGTGCCAGCACCCTACGGGGCTTAGGCTACGAGCAGTACTTC. It encodes CASTLRGLGYEQYF.

The chain is built from TRBV20-1 and TRBJ2-7; D not certain. With 3 bases removed from V and 5 bases from J, the gap between germline ends came to 5 bases. Germline CDR1 is DFQATT and CDR2 is SNEGSKA (reference sequence). The CDR3 totals 10 residues. The CDR3 DNA follows: TGCAGTGCTAGGTGGGACGAGCAGTACTTC. Its translation is CSARWDEQYF.